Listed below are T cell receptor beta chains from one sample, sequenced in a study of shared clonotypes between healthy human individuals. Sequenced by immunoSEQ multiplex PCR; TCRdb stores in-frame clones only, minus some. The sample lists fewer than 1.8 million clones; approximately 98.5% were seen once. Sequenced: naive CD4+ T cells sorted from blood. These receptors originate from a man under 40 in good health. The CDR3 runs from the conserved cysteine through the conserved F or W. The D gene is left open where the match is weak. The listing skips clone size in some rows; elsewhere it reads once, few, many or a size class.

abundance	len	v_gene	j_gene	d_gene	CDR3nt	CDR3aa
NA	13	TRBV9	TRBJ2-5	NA	TGTGCCAGCAGCGTAGCCTCGATCGGGACCCAGTACTTC	CASSVASIGTQYF
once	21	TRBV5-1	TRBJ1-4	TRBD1	TGCGCCAGCAGCTTGGCCGGGACAGGGGGTGGTAAGTTCGCAACTAATGAAAAACTGTTTTTT	CASSLAGTGGGKFATNEKLFF
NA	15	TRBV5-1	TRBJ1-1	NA	TGCGCCAGCAGCTTGGCCGGGACCCCTGCCGAGGAAGCTTTCTTT	CASSLAGTPAEEAFF
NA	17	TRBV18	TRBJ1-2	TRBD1	TGTGCCAGCTCACGGGTCCCGGGACAGGAGTCTCTCGATGGCTACACCTTC	CASSRVPGQESLDGYTF
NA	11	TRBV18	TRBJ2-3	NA	TGTGCCAGCTCACTCGCAGATACGCAGTATTTT	CASSLADTQYF
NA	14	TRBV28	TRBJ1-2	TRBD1	TGTGCCAGCAGTCGCGGACAGGCATCAATGCGCTACACCTTC	CASSRGQASMRYTF
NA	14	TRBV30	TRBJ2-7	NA	TGTGCCTGGAGGGGGCTCGGGGGAGAGTACGAGCAGTACTTC	CAWRGLGGEYEQYF
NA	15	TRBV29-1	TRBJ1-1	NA	TGCAGCGTTGGGAGAGGGGCATCCATGAACACTGAAGCTTTCTTT	CSVGRGASMNTEAFF
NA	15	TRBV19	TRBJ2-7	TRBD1	TGTGCCAGTAGTATTCTTGGGACAGGGTCCTACGAGCAGTACTTC	CASSILGTGSYEQYF
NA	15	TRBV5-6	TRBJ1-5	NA	TGTGCCAGCAGCTTGGACGGAAATAGCAATCAGCCCCAGCATTTT	CASSLDGNSNQPQHF
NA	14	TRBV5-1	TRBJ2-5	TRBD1	TGCGCCAGCAGCTCCGGACAGGTCCAGGAGACCCAGTACTTC	CASSSGQVQETQYF
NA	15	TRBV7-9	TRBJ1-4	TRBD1	TGTGCCAGCAGCAAAGGGACAGGGGGGAGCGAAAAACTGTTTTTT	CASSKGTGGSEKLFF
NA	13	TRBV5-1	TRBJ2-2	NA	TGCGCCAGCAGCTCCCAGGGACCCGGGGAGCTGTTTTTT	CASSSQGPGELFF
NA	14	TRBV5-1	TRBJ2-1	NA	TGCGCCAGCAGCTTCCGGGACCCTAACTACGAGCAGTTCTTC	CASSFRDPNYEQFF
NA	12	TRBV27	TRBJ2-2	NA	TGTGCCAGCAGCTACTTAACCGGGGAGCTGTTTTTT	CASSYLTGELFF
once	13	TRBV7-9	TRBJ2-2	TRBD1	TGTGCCGGACAGGGGACGAACACCGGGGAGCTGTTTTTT	CAGQGTNTGELFF
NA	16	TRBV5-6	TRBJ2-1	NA	TGTGCCAGCAGCTTGGCAACAGAAGTCGCTCACAATGAGCAGTTCTTC	CASSLATEVAHNEQFF
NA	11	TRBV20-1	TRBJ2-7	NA	TGCAGTGCATCGATGGTTTACGAGCAGTACTTC	CSASMVYEQYF
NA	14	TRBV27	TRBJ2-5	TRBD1	TGTGCCAGCAGTTTCCGGGACAGCGTAGAGACCCAGTACTTC	CASSFRDSVETQYF
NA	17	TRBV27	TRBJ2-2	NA	TGTGCCAGCAGTTTATCAAGGGGAGCGGGTAGAACCGGGGAGCTGTTTTTT	CASSLSRGAGRTGELFF
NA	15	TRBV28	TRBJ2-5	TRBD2	TGTGCCAGCAGTTCTCAGGGACTAGCGCTAGAGACCCAGTACTTC	CASSSQGLALETQYF
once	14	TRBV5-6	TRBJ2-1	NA	TGTGCCAGCAGCCCAGGCCCCGTAAACAATGAGCAGTTCTTC	CASSPGPVNNEQFF
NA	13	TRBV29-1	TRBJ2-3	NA	TGCAGCGTTGAGGTCGTGGTCTCAGATACGCAGTATTTT	CSVEVVVSDTQYF
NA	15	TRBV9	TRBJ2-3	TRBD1	TGTGCCAGCAGCGTGAGGGACAGGGTAACAGATACGCAGTATTTT	CASSVRDRVTDTQYF
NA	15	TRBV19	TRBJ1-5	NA	TGTGCCAGTAGTATCAGGACGGGTAGCAATCAGCCCCAGCATTTT	CASSIRTGSNQPQHF
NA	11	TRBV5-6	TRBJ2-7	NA	TGTGCCAGCAGCTCGGAACACGAGCAGTACTTC	CASSSEHEQYF
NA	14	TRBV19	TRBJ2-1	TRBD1	TGTGCCAGTAGTCCGGGACAGTACTACAATGAGCAGTTCTTC	CASSPGQYYNEQFF
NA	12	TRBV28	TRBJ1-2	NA	TGTGCCAGCAGTTCACCGAAGGAGGGCTACACCTTC	CASSSPKEGYTF
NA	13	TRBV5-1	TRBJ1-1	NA	TGCGCCAGCAGCCGTCAGGTCCTTGCTGAAGCTTTCTTT	CASSRQVLAEAFF
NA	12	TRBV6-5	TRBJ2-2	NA	TGTGCCAGCAGCCGGAGCACCGGGGAGCTGTTTTTT	CASSRSTGELFF
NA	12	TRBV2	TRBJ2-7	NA	TGTGCCAGCAGTGAAGGGTTCGGCGAGCAGTACTTC	CASSEGFGEQYF
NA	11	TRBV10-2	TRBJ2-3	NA	TGCGCCAGCAGACTCACAGATACGCAGTATTTT	CASRLTDTQYF
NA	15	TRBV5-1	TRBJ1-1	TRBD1	TGCGCCAGCAGCTTGGGGTGGGACAGGAACACTGAAGCTTTCTTT	CASSLGWDRNTEAFF
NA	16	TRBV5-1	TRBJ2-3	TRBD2	TGCGCCAGCAGCTTGGGGGCGGGAGGCCCCCCGGATACGCAGTATTTT	CASSLGAGGPPDTQYF
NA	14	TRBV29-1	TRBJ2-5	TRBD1	TGCAGCGTTGAGCGGCAGGGGGCCGCGGAGACCCAGTACTTC	CSVERQGAAETQYF
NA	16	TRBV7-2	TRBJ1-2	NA	TGTGCCAGCAGCTTAGCCGAAGGAGGAGGGTACTATGGCTACACCTTC	CASSLAEGGGYYGYTF
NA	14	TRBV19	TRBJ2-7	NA	TGTGCCAGTAGTCCGCAAACAAAAGCCTACGAGCAGTACTTC	CASSPQTKAYEQYF
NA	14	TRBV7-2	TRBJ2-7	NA	TGTGCCAGCAGCTGGGGAGACAAACCCTACGAGCAGTACTTC	CASSWGDKPYEQYF
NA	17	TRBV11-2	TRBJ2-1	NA	TGTGCCAGCAGCTTAGGCGGACTTCGGAGGGGTTACAATGAGCAGTTCTTC	CASSLGGLRRGYNEQFF
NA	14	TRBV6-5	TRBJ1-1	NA	TGTGCCAGCAGTTACTCAGGGGGGCGAAGCGAGGCTTTCTTT	CASSYSGGRSEAFF
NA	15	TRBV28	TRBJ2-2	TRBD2	TGTGCCAGCAGTTTAGGAGCGGGGGCACGCGGGGAGCTGTTTTTT	CASSLGAGARGELFF
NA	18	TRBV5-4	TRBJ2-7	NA	TGTGCCAGCAGCCCCCTCGGTTCCAGTTACTCCGGGCCTATCGAGCAGTACTTC	CASSPLGSSYSGPIEQYF
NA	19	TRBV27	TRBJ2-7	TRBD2	TGTGCCAGCAGTTTTTATCTCTTGGCTAGCGGGAAGGAAACCTACGAGCAGTACTTC	CASSFYLLASGKETYEQYF
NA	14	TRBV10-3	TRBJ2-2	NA	TGTGCCAGTAAGGGGCTAGCTAACACCGGGGAGCTGTTTTTT	CASKGLANTGELFF